The source of this TCR beta chain is a study of blood T cell repertoires in COVID-19. Overall study: There were acute and convalescent COVID-19 samples, and they came from the United States, Italy and Spain. PBMCs, B-cell-depleted T cells, or T cells provided the cDNA or gDNA that made up the material.

Per the germline V gene, CDR1 is LGHNA and CDR2 is YSLEER. V lost 0 bases and J 0 bases, leaving 6 bases between the germline ends. The CDR3 covers 15 residues. Original data processing: Reference gene primer amplification gave estimated nucleated cell counts. Assay used: immunoSEQ multiplex PCR; TCRdb lists only in-frame clones, some missing. That table gives V, J and clone size, and the DNA gave D and trimming. This table holds about 140,000 clones, 77% found once. The sequenced sample consisted of peripheral blood. The receptor was isolated from a woman in her fifties or sixties with active or convalescent COVID-19. The chain combines TRBV4-3 with TRBJ1-5; D unresolved. The CDR3 region is CASSQDRYSNQPQHF. The CDR3, as DNA: TGCGCCAGCAGCCAAGACAGGTATAGCAATCAGCCCCAGCATTTT.